This T cell receptor (beta chain) was documented in a study of PD-1 blockade in classical Hodgkin lymphoma. Notes on the study in general: The origin of the repertoire differences remains undefined, with disease activity or prior therapy as possible causes. Healthy donors were reported to have higher baseline TCR diversity than newly diagnosed patients.

Assay used: immunoSEQ multiplex PCR; TCRdb lists only in-frame clones, some missing. There are approximately 47,000 clones in the sample; just over 90% occur only once, and under 5% lies in the top ten. Time point defined: newly diagnosed, previously untreated cHL patient sample. The authors compared against newly diagnosed, untreated classical Hodgkin lymphoma PBMCs. Notes on this clone: Its antigen is as yet unknown.

V lost 4 bases and J lost 0; bases outside the gene matches: 4. CDR3 length: 15 amino acids. The germline CDR1 and CDR2 sequences are SGDLS and YYNGEE. The specimen sequenced was peripheral blood mononuclear cells (PBMCs). This sequence was found in a human donor with classical Hodgkin lymphoma. The chain joins TRBV9 to TRBJ1-5; 7 positions match TRBD1. The CDR3 sequence is CASSRDSHSNQPQHF. CDR3 nucleotide sequence: TGTGCCAGCAGCCGGGACAGTCATAGCAATCAGCCCCAGCATTTT.